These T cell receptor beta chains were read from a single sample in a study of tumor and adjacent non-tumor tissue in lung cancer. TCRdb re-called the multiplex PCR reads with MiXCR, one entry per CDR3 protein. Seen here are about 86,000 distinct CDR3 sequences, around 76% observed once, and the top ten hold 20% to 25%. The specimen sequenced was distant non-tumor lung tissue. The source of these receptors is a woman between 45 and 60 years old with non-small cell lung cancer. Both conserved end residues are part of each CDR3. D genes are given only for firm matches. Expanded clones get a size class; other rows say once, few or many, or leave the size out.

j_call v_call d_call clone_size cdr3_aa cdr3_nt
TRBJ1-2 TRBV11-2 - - CDTGPGEDSGYTF TGTGACACTGGACCCGGGGAAGACAGTGGCTACACCTTC
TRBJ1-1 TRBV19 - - CASSIDSWAEAFF TGTGCCAGTAGTATAGATAGTTGGGCTGAAGCTTTCTTT
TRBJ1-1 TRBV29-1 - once CSGMAGGQTNTEAFF TGCAGCGGTATGGCCGGCGGGCAGACGAACACTGAAGCTTTCTTT
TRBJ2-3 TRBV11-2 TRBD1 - CAISHDRASTDIQYF TGTGCCATCAGCCATGACAGGGCTAGCACAGATATACAGTATTTT
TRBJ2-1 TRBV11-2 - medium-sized CASSLLGGKGEQFF TGTGCCAGCAGCTTGTTGGGAGGTAAGGGTGAGCAGTTCTTC
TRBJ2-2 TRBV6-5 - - CASSYSRGATRELFF TGTGCCAGCAGTTACTCAAGGGGAGCCACCAGGGAGCTGTTTTTT
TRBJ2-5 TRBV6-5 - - CAGSTLWSTHETQYF TGTGCCGGCTCCACCCTCTGGAGCACCCATGAGACCCAGTACTTC
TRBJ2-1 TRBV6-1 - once CASSRHHPYNVQFF TGCGCCAGCAGTAGGCACCACCCTTACAATGTGCAGTTCTTC
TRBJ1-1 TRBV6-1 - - CANSEGPEALF TGTGCCAACAGTGAAGGTCCCGAAGCTCTCTTT
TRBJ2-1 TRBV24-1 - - CATSGSRFRSSYNEQFF TGTGCCACCAGTGGTTCGAGATTCCGAAGCTCCTACAATGAGCAGTTCTTC
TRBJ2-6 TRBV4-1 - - CASSHDYGANVLTF TGCGCTAGCAGCCATGACTATGGGGCCAACGTCCTGACTTTC
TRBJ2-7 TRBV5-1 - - CASSESGRWIYEQCF TGCGCCAGCAGCGAATCAGGGAGATGGATATATGAGCAGTGCTTC
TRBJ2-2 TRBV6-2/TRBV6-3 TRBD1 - CVSSRQGTVIGELFF TGTGTCAGCAGTCGACAGGGAACCGTCATCGGGGAGCTGTTTTTT
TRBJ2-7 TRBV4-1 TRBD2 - CASSQYLFELAGGSEQYF TGCGCCAGCAGCCAATATCTGTTCGAACTAGCGGGAGGCTCCGAGCAGTACTTC
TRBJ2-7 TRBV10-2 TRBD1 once CPSRVGTGRGQYF TGCCCCAGCAGGGTCGGGACAGGGAGGGGGCAGTACTTC
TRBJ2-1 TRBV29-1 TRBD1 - CSAEGRGGVEQFF TGCAGCGCAGAGGGGAGAGGGGGCGTTGAGCAGTTCTTC
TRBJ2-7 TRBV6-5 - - CASSYSLTSGAYEQYF TGCGCCAGCAGTTACTCGCTGACATCAGGCGCCTACGAGCAGTACTTC
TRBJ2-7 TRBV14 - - CASSQLHAYEQYF TGTGCCAGCAGCCAACTTCATGCCTATGAGCAGTACTTC
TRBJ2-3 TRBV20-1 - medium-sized CSARNPGTSTDTQYF TGCAGTGCTAGAAACCCCGGGACTAGCACAGATACGCAGTATTTT
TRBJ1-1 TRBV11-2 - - CACSLGRGGGNTKAVF TGTGCTTGCAGCTTAGGACGAGGCGGGGGGAACACTAAAGCTGTCTTT
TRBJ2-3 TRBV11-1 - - CASSLGLGGLVDTQYF TGTGCCAGTAGCTTAGGCCTTGGCGGACTCGTGGATACGCAGTATTTT
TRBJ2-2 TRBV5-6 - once CASPVGTRGAGGELFF TGTGCCAGCCCAGTGGGGACAAGGGGCGCAGGCGGGGAGCTGTTTTTT
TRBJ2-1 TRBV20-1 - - CSARGRGQSSYNEQLF TGCAGTGCTAGGGGACGGGGGCAAAGCTCCTACAATGAGCAGTTATTC
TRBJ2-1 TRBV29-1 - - CSVEGFGGVSSYNEQFF TGCAGCGTCGAAGGCTTCGGCGGGGTAAGCTCCTACAATGAGCAGTTCTTC
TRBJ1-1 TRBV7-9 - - CASSRGRANTEAFF TGTGCCAGCAGCCGAGGGAGGGCGAACACTGAAGCTTTCTTT
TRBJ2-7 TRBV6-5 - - CGSSSQASHEQYF TGTGGCAGCAGTAGCCAGGCGTCCCACGAGCAGTACTTC
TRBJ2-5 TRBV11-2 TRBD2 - CASSLALAGETQYF TGTGCCAGCAGTTTAGCACTAGCGGGGGAGACCCAGTACTTC
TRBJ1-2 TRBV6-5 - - CASSQLGSNYGYTF TGTGCCAGCAGCCAACTGGGATCAAACTATGGCTACACGTTC
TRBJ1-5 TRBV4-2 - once CASSHDPTSNEPQHF TGTGCCAGCAGCCATGACCCCACTAGCAATGAGCCCCAGCATTTT
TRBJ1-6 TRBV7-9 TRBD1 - CASSATGEGSSLHF TGTGCCAGCAGCGCGACAGGGGAAGGATCATCCCTCCACTTT
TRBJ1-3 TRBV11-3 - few CASSFSDEKGNTIYF TGTGCCAGCAGCTTTTCCGACGAGAAGGGAAACACCATATATTTT
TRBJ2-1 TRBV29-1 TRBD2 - CSVDMREGHGSEQFF TGCAGCGTTGATATGCGGGAGGGCCATGGAAGTGAGCAGTTCTTC
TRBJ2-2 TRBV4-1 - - CASSQEGAGTKTGELIF TGCGCCAGCAGCCAAGAAGGAGCAGGAACTAAAACCGGGGAGCTGATTTTT
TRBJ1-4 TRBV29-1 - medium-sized CSVEHRGEKLFF TGCAGCGTTGAACACCGTGGGGAAAAACTGTTTTTT
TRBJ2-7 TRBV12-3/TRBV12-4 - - CASNGGQGAIYEQYF TGTGCCAGCAATGGAGGACAAGGGGCAATCTACGAGCAGTACTTC
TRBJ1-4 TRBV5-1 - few CASSPGGATNERLFF TGCGCCAGCAGCCCGGGGGGGGCAACTAATGAAAGACTGTTTTTT
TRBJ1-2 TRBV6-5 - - CASRNIIGQESYGNTF TGTGCAAGCAGAAACATTATAGGGCAGGAGTCCTATGGCAACACCTTC
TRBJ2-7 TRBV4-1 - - CASSQVQGRRYEQYF TGCGCCAGCAGCCAAGTTCAGGGACGGCGCTACGAGCAATACTTC
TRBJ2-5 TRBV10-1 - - CASSNGGETQYF TGCGCCAGCAGTAATGGGGGAGAGACCCAGTATTTC
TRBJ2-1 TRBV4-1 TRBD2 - CASSQEGLVYNEQFF TGCGCCAGCAGCCAAGAGGGACTAGTCTACAATGAGCAGTTTTTC
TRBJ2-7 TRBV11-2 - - CASSPPGIYSYEQYF TGTGCCAGCAGCCCTCCCGGGATATATTCCTACGAGCAGTACTTC
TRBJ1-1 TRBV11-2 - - CACSSEPGANTEAFF TGTGCCTGTAGCTCAGAGCCGGGGGCGAACACTGAAGCTTTCTTT
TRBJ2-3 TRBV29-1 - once CSVNRGTDTQYF TGCAGCGTTAACAGAGGCACAGATACGCAGTATTTT
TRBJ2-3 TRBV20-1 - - CSARDGTDFTDTRYF TGCAGTGCTAGAGATGGAACCGACTTCACAGATACACGGTATTTT